A selection of T cell receptor beta chains follows, all from one sample in a study of post-analysis software for immune sequencing data. TCRdb re-analysed the PCR reads in MiXCR, keeping a single row per CDR3 protein. The table has approximately 440,000 distinct CDR3 sequences, nearly 45% seen once. Material for sequencing was blood. Receptor source: a girl aged 5 to 17 with multiple sclerosis. Each CDR3 is given with its conserved first and last residue. Expanded clones are given a class, and other clones once, few, many or no size at all.

clone size | V gene | CDR3 protein
NA | TRBV5-1 | CASSLSGVGSYEQYF
NA | TRBV12-3/TRBV12-4 | CASSPTGLPYEQYF
NA | TRBV20-1 | CSARGQGADEQYF
NA | TRBV4-1 | CASSQEGNKRYNQPQHF
few | TRBV27 | CASSRQQGALGYTF
NA | TRBV6-6 | CASRQGQGAYGYTF
NA | TRBV11-2 | CASSPGNSGANVLTF
NA | TRBV28 | CASSLWGLGWETQYF
NA | TRBV9 | CASSPGQHDYGYTF
few | TRBV7-2 | CASSVNGGTYNEQFF